The sequence of this TCR beta chain was determined in a study of identical twins. A few counts support this clonotype. Its antigen is undetermined. With template switching, a universal primer site was added, and the cDNA carried unique molecular identifiers. TCRdb redid the calling of the 5' RACE reads with MiXCR, one entry per CDR3 protein. The data hold around 570,000 distinct CDR3 sequences, with roughly 9.9% observed a single time. Study-wide points: Models underpredicted monozygotic twin sharing of out-of-frame TCR alpha.

Germline V gene sequence: CDR1 SGHTA, CDR2 FQGNSA. V trimming: 8 bases; J trimming: 4 bases; junction bases outside the gene matches: 10. The CDR3 totals 14 residues. These data also formed part of another study, on yellow fever vaccine responses in identical twins.

The V and J genes are TRBV7-2 and TRBJ2-7, with 8 positions matching TRBD2. Material: PBMCs. The origin of this receptor is a woman in her late teens or twenties in good health. CDR3 loop: CASRREAPLYEQYF. CDR3 DNA sequence: TGTGCCAGCCGGCGGGAGGCCCCCCTTTACGAGCAGTACTTC.